The T cell receptor beta chain under discussion was sequenced for a study of shared clonotypes between healthy human individuals. The material for each subset, its genomic DNA, was split evenly across several immunoSEQ plates. Data came from immunoSEQ multiplex PCR; TCRdb stores just in-frame clones and leaves some out. The top ten hold 0.1% to 0.15% of the sample, which has 2,100,000 or so clones, approximately 94% seen once. Splitting the CD4+ cells yielded a CD45RA+ naive subset and a CD45RA-negative memory subset. This clone was recorded once. The sample was naive CD4+ T cells sorted from blood. The subset denotes: CD45RA+ positively selected. The receptor was isolated from a man in his late teens or twenties in good health.

CDR3 residues: CASSFRRGLGQYF. For the CDR3, the DNA is TGTGCCAGCAGCTTCAGGCGGGGGCTAGGGCAGTACTTC. J is TRBJ2-7 and V is TRBV7-9, with D maybe TRBD2 (7 bases). In germline, CDR1 is SEHNR, CDR2 FQNEAQ (reference sequence). The CDR3 length is 13 residues. The germline V and J ends were trimmed by 3 bases and 9 bases, with 15 bases remaining between them.